The present T cell receptor beta chain was sequenced within a study of blood T cell repertoires in COVID-19 (dated by TCRdb to 2018 to 2021). With regard to the full study: Collaborator samples came from the United States, Italy and Spain and covered acute and convalescent phases of COVID-19. The samples were drawn from two sources: the first 160 participants of the ongoing ImmuneRACE study, and 950 to 1,500 subjects contributed by 6 global collaborators. The repertoires were made available in a free public database intended to serve as a resource for research on the immune response to SARS-CoV-2. Where HLA class I and class II types were available, the types were taken from metadata supplied by the sample provider, not from assay-based typing. Sample metadata almost always included a de-identified subject ID, COVID-19 status, age in years and sex. Subjects who had been exposed to COVID-19, were actively infected with it, or had recovered from it provided the deeply sampled blood TCRbeta repertoires that made up the dataset. The material from the prospective study consisted of cDNA or gDNA derived from T cells, B-cell-depleted T cells, or PBMCs.

This clone appeared once. The antigen it recognizes is unknown. Base qualities are not at hand, and no much larger clone is one base apart. In the prospective study, participants were roughly 18 to 95 years old, resided in about 25 geographic areas of the United States, and were enrolled through a virtual design. Cohort assignment in the prospective study relied on participant-reported clinical history from a screening survey and a study questionnaire. Recovered participants in ImmuneRACE Cohort 3 were defined as having two consecutive negative NP/OP PCR tests, clearance from a healthcare professional, or resolution of symptoms. Mobile phlebotomists in the prospective study collected whole blood, serum and a nasopharyngeal or oropharyngeal swab from every participant. Over an approximately 2-month period, participants in the prospective study had the option of providing additional blood draws and questionnaires. Blood samples from the prospective study were shipped frozen or at room temperature prior to DNA extraction.

V sheds 6 bases and J sheds 7 bases, leaving 15 bases between their ends. CDR1 LGHNA and CDR2 YNFKEQ are derived from the germline V gene. The CDR3 starts with the cysteine, ends with the phenylalanine, and has 13 residues. The sequence is cut down to CDR3 DNA, 39 bases in frame from base 1. TCRbeta CDR3 regions were amplified from genomic DNA by means of the immunoSEQ Assay, a bias-controlled multiplex PCR. As for the authors' bioinformatics: Within the assay, amplification of reference gene primers was used to estimate how many nucleated cells each sample contained. Sequence reads were collapsed and filtered to measure the absolute abundance of every unique TCRbeta CDR3 rearrangement. For each sample, productive Simpson clonality was calculated as the square root of Simpson's diversity index across productive rearrangements. The source is immuneACCESS, and TCRdb retained only in-frame sequences with V and J called. Part of the clones is not carried over; for the studies checked, unresolved V genes explain less than half of this, and the remainder is unexplained. The V and J calls and clone size were taken over from that table, and D and trimming were inferred from the DNA. The sample table contains about 270,000 clones; only one count was recorded for about 89% of them. Jointly, the top ten make up around 2.4% of the sample.

The paper as a whole reports these results and caveats: The amount of clinical and demographic metadata varied by source and participant and was provided uncurated.

Sequenced: PBMCs or T cells enriched from blood (not recorded which). The receptor was derived from a young woman who had recovered from COVID-19. The chain joins TRBV4-2 to TRBJ1-1, with the D gene too uncertain to name. The DNA reads as follows: TGTGCCAGCAGTCAGCAGGTTATGGGTGAAGCTTTCTTT. Its protein is CASSQQVMGEAFF.